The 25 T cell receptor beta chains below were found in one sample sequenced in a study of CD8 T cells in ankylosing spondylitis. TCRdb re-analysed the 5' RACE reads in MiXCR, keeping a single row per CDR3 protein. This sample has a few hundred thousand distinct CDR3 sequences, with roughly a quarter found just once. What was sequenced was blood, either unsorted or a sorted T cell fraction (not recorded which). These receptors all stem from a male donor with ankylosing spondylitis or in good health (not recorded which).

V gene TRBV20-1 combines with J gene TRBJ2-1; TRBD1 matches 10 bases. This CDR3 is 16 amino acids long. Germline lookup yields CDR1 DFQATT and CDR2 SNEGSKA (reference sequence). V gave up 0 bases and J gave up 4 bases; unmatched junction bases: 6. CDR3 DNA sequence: TGCAGTGCTAGAGATTCCGGGACAGGGGCTTACAATGAGCAGTTCTTC. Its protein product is CSARDSGTGAYNEQFF.

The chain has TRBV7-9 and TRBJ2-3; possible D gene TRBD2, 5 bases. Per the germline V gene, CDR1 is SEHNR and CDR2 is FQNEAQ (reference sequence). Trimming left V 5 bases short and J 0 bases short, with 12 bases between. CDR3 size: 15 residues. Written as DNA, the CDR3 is TGTGCCAGCAGCAAAACAGCGGTTAGCACAGATACGCAGTATTTT. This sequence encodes CASSKTAVSTDTQYF. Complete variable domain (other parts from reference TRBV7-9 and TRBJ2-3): DTGVSQNPRHKITKRGQNVTFRCDPISEHNRLYWYRQTLGQGPEFLTYFQNEAQLEKSRLLSDRFSAERPKGSFSTLEIQRTEQGDSAMYLCASSKTAVSTDTQYFGPGTRLTVL.

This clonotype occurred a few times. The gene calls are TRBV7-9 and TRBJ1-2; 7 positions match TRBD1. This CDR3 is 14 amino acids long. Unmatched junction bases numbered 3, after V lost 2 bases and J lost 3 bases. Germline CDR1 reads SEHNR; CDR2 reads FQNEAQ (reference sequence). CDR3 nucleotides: TGTGCCAGCAGCTTAACAGGGGACGACTATGGCTACACCTTC. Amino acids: CASSLTGDDYGYTF.

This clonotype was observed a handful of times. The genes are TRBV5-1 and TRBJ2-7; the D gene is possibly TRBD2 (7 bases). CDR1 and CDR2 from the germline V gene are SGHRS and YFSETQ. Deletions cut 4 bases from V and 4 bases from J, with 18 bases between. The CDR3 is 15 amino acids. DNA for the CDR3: TGCGCCAGCAGCGTGGGGGGGCGGACCTGGTACGAGCAGTACTTC. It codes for CASSVGGRTWYEQYF.

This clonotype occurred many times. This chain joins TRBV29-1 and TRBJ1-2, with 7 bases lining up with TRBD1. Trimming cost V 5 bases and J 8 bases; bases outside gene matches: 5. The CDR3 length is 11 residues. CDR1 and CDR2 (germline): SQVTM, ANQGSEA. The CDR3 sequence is CSVYRGGGYTF. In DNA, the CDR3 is TGCAGCGTTTACAGGGGAGGCGGCTACACCTTC.

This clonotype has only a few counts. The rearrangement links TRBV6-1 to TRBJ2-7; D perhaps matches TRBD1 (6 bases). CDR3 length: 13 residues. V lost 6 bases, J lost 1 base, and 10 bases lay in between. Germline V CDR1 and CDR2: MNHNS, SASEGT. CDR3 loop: CASSRGRSYEQYF. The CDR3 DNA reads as TGTGCCAGCAGCAGGGGTAGGTCCTACGAGCAGTACTTC.

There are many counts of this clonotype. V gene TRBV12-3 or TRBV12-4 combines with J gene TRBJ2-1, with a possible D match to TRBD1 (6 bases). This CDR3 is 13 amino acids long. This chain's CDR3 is CASRAGAYNEQFF. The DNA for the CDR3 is TGTGCTTCCAGGGCAGGGGCTTACAATGAGCAGTTCTTC.

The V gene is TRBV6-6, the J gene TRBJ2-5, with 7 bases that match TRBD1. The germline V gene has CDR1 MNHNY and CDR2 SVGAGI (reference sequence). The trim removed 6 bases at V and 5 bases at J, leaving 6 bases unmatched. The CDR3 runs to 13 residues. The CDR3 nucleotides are TGTGCCAGCAGCCAGGACAGGAGGGAGACCCAGTACTTC. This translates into CASSQDRRETQYF.

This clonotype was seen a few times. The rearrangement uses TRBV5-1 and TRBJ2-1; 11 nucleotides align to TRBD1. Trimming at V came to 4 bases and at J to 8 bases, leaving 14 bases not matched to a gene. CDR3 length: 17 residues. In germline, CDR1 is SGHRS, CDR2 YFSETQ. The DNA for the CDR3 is TGCGCCAGCAGCCTTACCGTAAGGACAGGGGGCATCGATGAGCAGTTCTTC. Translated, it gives CASSLTVRTGGIDEQFF.

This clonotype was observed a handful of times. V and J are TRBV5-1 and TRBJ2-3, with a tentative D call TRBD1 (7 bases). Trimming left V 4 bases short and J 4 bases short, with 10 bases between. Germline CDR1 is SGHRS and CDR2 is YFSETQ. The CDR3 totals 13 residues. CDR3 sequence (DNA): TGCGCCAGCAGCGGAGGGGGCGCAGATACGCAGTATTTT. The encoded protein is CASSGGGADTQYF.

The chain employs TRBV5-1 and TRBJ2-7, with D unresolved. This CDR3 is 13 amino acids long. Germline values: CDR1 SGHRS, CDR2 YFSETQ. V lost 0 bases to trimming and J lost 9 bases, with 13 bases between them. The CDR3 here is CASSLDVPTVQYF. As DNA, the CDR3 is TGCGCCAGCAGCTTGGATGTACCTACGGTGCAGTACTTC.

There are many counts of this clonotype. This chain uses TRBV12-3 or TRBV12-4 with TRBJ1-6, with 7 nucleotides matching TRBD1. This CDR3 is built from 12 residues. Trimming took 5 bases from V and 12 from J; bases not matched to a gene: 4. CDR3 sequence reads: CASSLTGRPLHF. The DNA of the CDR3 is TGTGCCAGCAGTCTGACAGGGAGACCCCTCCACTTT.

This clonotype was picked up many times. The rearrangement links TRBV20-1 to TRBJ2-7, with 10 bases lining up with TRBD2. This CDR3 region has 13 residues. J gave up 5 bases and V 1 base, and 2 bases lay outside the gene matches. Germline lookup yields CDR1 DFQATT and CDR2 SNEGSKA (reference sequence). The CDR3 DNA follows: TGCAGTGCTAGAGGTGGGACTAGCGACGAGCAGTACTTC. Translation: CSARGGTSDEQYF.

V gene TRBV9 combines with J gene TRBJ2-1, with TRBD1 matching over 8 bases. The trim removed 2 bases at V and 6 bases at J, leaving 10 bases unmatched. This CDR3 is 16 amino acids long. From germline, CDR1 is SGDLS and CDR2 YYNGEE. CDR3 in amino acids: CASSVQPLGQANEQFF. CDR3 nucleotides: TGTGCCAGCAGCGTCCAACCCCTGGGACAGGCCAATGAGCAGTTCTTC.

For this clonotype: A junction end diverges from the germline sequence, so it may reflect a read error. CDR3 DNA: TGTTCCAGCAGCGACAGGAGCTCTGGAAACACCATATATTTT. This codes for CSSSDRSSGNTIYF. The chain recombines TRBV12-3 or TRBV12-4 with TRBJ1-3; a possible D gene is TRBD1 (6 bases). This CDR3 has 14 residues.

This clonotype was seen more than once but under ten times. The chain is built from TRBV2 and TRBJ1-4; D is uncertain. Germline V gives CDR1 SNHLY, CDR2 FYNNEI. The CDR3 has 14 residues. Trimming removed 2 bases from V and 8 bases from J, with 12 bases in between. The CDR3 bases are TGTGCCAGCAGTGAAACGGCCTGGCAGGAAAAACTGTTTTTT. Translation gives CASSETAWQEKLFF.

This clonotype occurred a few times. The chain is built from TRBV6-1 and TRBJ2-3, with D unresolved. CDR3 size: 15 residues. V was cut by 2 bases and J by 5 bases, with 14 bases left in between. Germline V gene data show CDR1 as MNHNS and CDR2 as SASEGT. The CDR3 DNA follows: TGTGCCAGCAGTGAAATATCCCCCGGACGAGATACGCAGTATTTT. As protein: CASSEISPGRDTQYF.

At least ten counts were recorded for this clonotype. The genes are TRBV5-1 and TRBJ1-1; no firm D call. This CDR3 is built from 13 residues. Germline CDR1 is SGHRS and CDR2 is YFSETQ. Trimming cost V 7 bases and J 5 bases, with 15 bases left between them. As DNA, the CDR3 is TGCGCCAGCTGTGGAAACGAAGGGACTGAAGCTTTCTTT. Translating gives CASCGNEGTEAFF.

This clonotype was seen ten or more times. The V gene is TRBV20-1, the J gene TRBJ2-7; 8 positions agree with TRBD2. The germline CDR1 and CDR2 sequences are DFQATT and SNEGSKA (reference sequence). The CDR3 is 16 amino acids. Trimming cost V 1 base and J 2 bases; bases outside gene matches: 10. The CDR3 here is CSARATSGGFAYEQYF. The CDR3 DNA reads TGCAGTGCTAGAGCCACGAGCGGGGGCTTCGCCTACGAGCAGTACTTC.

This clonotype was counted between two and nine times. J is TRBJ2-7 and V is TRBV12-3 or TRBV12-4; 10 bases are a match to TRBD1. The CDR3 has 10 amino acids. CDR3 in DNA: TGTGGGGACAGGGGCCACGAGCAGTACTTC. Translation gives CGDRGHEQYF.

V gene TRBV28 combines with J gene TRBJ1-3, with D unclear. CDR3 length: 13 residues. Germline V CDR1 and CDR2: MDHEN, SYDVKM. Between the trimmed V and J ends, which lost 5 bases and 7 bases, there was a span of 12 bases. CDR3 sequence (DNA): TGTGCCAGCAGTCCTCAAGGCGGTAACACCATATATTTT. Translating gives CASSPQGGNTIYF. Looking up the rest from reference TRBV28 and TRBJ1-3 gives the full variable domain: DVKVTQSSRYLVKRTGEKVFLECVQDMDHENMFWYRQDPGLGLRLIYFSYDVKMKEKGDIPEGYSVSREKKERFSLILESASTNQTSMYLCASSPQGGNTIYFGEGSWLTVV.

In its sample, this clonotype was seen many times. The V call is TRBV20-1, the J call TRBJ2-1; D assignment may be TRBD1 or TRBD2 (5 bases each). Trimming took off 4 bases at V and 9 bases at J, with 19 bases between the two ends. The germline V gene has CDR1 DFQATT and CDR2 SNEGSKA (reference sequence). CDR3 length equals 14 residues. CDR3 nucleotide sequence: TGCAGTGCTACCGGGACGACGAGAACGAGTGAGCAGTTCTTC. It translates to CSATGTTRTSEQFF.

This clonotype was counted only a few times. CDR3 nucleotides: TGTGCCAGCACGAGCGGCGGGGGAAACTACGAGCAGTACTTC. Its protein is CASTSGGGNYEQYF. The chain recombines TRBV6-1 with TRBJ2-7, with TRBD2 identical over 7 bases. Trimming removed 7 bases from V and 3 bases from J; junction bases left unmatched: 9. The germline gives CDR1 MNHNS, CDR2 SASEGT. This CDR3 spans 14 amino acids.

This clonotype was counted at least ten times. The CDR3: CAHAGIDGERELFF. The CDR3 nucleotides are TGTGCCCACGCGGGCATCGACGGAGAGCGGGAGCTGTTTTTT. The chain has TRBV10-3 and TRBJ2-2; a possible D gene is TRBD2 (5 bases). CDR3 size: 14 residues. Germline CDR1 ENHRY, CDR2 SYGVKD. Between the trimmed V and J ends, which lost 11 bases and 9 bases, there was a span of 22 bases.

CDR3 sequence: CASSESTDYGYTF. The DNA for the CDR3 is TGCGCCAGCAGTGAGTCGACAGACTATGGCTACACCTTC. The V and J genes are TRBV10-1 and TRBJ1-2, with D possibly matching TRBD1 (5 bases). CDR1 is WNHNN, CDR2 SYGVQD, per germline (reference sequence). The CDR3 runs to 13 residues. Trimming left V 0 bases short and J 3 bases short, with 5 bases between.